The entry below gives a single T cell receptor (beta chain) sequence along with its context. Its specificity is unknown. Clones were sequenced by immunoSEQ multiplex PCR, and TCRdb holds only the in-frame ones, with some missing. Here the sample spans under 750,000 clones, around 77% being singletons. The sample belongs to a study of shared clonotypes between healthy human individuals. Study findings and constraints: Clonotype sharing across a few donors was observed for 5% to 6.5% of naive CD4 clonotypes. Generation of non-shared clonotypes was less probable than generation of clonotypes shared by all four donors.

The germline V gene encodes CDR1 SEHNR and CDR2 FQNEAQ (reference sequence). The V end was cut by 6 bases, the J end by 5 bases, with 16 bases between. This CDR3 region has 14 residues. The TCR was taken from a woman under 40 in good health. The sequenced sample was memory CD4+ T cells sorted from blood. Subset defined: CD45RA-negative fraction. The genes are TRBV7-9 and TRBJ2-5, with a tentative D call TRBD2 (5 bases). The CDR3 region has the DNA TGTGCCAGCAGGATATCCGGGCGCGGGGAGACCCAGTACTTC. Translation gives CASRISGRGETQYF.